This T cell receptor (beta chain) was profiled in a study of T cells after yellow fever vaccination. For the study at large: Fractions of limited cellularity were prepared by means of SMART-Seq v4 Ultra Low Input.

Study-level points and caveats: Peaking on day 5 versus 15, the secondary response was faster but weaker. Researchers cautioned that FACS-sorted repertoires could harbor abundant clonotypes contaminating from the bulk population.

Germline-derived CDR1 and CDR2 are DFQATT and SNEGSKA (reference sequence). This CDR3 contains 14 residues. V shed 0 bases, J shed 6 bases, and the junction held 4 bases outside the gene matches. A universal primer site and UMIs were added as TCR cDNA was made by 5'RACE template switching. TCRdb re-called the 5' RACE reads through MiXCR, storing one row per CDR3 protein. The data show fewer than 100,000 distinct CDR3 sequences, with over 8% seen just once and about 15% held by the top ten. The genes are TRBV20-1 and TRBJ2-1, with TRBD1 identical over 8 bases. The sequence was obtained from a man aged 18 to 29 who received the YFV17D yellow fever vaccine. Sequenced material: CD8+ T cells not binding an NS4B(214-222) dextramer, sorted from PBMCs, taken less than 16 days after the first yellow fever vaccination. The CDR3 bases are TGCAGTGCTAGAGACAGGGGGCATCTCAATGAGCAGTTCTTC. The encoded protein is CSARDRGHLNEQFF.